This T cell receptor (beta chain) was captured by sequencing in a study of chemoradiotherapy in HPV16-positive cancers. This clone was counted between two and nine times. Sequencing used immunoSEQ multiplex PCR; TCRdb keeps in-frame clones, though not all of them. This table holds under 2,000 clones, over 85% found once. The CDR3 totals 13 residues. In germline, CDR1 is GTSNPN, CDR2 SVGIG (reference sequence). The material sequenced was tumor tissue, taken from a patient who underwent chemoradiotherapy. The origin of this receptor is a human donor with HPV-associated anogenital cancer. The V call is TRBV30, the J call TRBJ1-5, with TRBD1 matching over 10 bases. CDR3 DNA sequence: TGTGCTTGGGACAGGGGAAACAATCAGCCCCAGCATTTT. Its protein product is CAWDRGNNQPQHF.